Included here is one TCR beta chain sequence, with context. The assay was immunoSEQ multiplex PCR, and TCRdb's table has in-frame clones only and misses some. The table lists under 250,000 clones, roughly 85% of them singletons. This entry is derived from a study of blood T cell repertoires in COVID-19. V was shortened by 2 bases and J by 2 bases, with 7 bases between the two germline ends. Germline V gene lookup returns CDR1 SEHNR and CDR2 FQNEAQ (reference sequence). This CDR3 spans 13 amino acids. The chain combines TRBV7-9 with TRBJ2-7, with D unclear. What was sequenced was peripheral blood. The receptor was isolated from a woman aged 70-85 years with COVID-19, enrolled during active disease. CDR3 amino acids: CASSLYGPYEQYF. CDR3 sequence (DNA): TGTGCCAGCAGCTTATATGGCCCCTACGAGCAGTACTTC. Complete variable domain (other parts from reference TRBV7-9 and TRBJ2-7): DTGVSQNPRHKITKRGQNVTFRCDPISEHNRLYWYRQTLGQGPEFLTYFQNEAQLEKSRLLSDRFSAERPKGSFSTLEIQRTEQGDSAMYLCASSLYGPYEQYFGPGTRLTVT.